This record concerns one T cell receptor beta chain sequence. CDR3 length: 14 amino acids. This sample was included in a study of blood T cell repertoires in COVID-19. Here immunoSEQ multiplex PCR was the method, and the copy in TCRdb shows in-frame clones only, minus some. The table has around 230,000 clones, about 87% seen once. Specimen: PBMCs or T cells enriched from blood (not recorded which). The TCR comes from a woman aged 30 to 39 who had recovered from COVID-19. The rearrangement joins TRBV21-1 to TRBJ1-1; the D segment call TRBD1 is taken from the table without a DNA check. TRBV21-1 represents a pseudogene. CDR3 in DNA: TGTGCCAGCAGCAATCCCAGGTTGAACACTGAAGCTTTCTTT. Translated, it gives CASSNPRLNTEAFF.